This T cell receptor beta chain emerged from a study of T cells in narcolepsy. Study conclusions and caveats: HCRT-specific and TRIB2-specific autoreactive clonotypes appeared among same-patient CSF and blood CD4+ clonotypes.

Per the germline V gene, CDR1 is GTSNPN and CDR2 is SVGIG (reference sequence). Trimming removed 3 bases from V and 8 bases from J, with 13 bases in between. This CDR3 is 12 amino acids long. Notes on this clone: Its target is unknown.

Repertoires were generated with immunoSEQ multiplex PCR, while TCRdb's copy carries only in-frame clones and drops some. Among fewer than 40,000 clones listed, roughly 77% were seen once. The sequenced sample consisted of CD45RA- memory CD4+ T cells from PBMCs. The V call is TRBV30, the J call TRBJ1-2; TRBD1 is a possible D gene (5 bases). The sequence derives from a human donor with narcolepsy. The CDR3 spells CAWRQTELGYTF. The CDR3 DNA reads TGTGCCTGGAGGCAGACAGAGTTGGGCTACACCTTC. Together with reference TRBV30 and TRBJ1-2, the CDR3 gives the full variable domain: SQTIHQWPATLVQPVGSPLSLECTVEGTSNPNLYWYRQAAGRGLQLLFYSVGIGQISSEVPQNLSASRPQDRQFILSSKKLLLSDSGFYLCAWRQTELGYTFGSGTRLTVV.